Detailed here is one T cell receptor beta chain. The entry originates in a study of CD8 T cells in Susac syndrome. Random-hexamer reverse transcription was applied to roughly 0.5 to 1 ug RNA. Multiplex PCR with immunoSEQ amplified the TCR beta CDR3 across 54 Vbeta and 13 Jbeta. TCRdb reprocessed the immunoSEQ multiplex PCR reads via MiXCR and lists one record per CDR3 protein. The table lists about 180,000 distinct CDR3 sequences, around 95% of them singletons. V lost 3 bases, J lost 4 bases, and 9 bases lay in between. The CDR3 loop spans 13 amino acids. This TCR was sampled from a human donor with multiple sclerosis. Sequencing was performed on CD4+ T cells from PBMCs. The chain recombines TRBV12-3 or TRBV12-4 with TRBJ2-5; D may be TRBD1 (5 bases). CDR3 sequence reads: CASSFRAVETQYF. CDR3 coding DNA: TGTGCCAGCAGTTTCAGGGCGGTAGAGACCCAGTACTTC.